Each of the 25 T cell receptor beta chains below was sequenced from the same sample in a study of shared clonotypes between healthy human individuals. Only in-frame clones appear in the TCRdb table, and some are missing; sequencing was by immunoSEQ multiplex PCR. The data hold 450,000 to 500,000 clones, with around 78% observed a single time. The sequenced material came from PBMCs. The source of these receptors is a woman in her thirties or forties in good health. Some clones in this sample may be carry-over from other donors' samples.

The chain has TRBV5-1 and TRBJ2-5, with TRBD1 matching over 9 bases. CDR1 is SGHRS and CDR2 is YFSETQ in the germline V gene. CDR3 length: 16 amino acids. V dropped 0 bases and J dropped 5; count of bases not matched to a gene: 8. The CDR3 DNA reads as TGCGCCAGCAGCTTGGAAGGGACAGGGTATATGGAGACCCAGTACTTC. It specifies CASSLEGTGYMETQYF.

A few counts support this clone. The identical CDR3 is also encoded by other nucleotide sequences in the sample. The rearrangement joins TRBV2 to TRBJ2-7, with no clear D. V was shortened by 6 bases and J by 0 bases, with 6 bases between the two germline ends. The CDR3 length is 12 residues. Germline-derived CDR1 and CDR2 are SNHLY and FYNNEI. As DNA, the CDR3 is TGTGCCAGCAGGGGCCGCTCCTACGAGCAGTACTTC. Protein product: CASRGRSYEQYF.

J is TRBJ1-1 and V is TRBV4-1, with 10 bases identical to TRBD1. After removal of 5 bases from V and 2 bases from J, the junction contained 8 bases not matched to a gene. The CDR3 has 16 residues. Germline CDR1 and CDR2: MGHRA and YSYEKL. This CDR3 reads CASSTRGDRGNTEAFF. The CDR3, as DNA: TGCGCCAGCAGCACTCGAGGGGACAGGGGAAACACTGAAGCTTTCTTT.

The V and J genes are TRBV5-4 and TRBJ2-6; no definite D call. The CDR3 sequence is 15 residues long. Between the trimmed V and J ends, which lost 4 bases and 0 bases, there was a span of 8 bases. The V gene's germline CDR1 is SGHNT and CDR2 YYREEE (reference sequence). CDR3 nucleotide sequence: TGTGCCAGCAGCCCTAGGATCTCTGGGGCCAACGTCCTGACTTTC. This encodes CASSPRISGANVLTF.

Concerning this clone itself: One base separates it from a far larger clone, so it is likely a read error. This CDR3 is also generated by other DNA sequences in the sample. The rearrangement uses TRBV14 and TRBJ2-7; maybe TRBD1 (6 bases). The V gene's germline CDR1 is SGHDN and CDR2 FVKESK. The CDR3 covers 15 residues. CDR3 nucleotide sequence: TGTGCCAGCAGCCAAGACAGGGGAAGCTCCTACGAACAGTACTTC. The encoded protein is CASSQDRGSSYEQYF.

CDR3 residues: CASSLVEYNEQFF. Written as DNA, the CDR3 is TGTGCCAGCAGCTTAGTAGAGTACAATGAGCAGTTCTTC. The chain recombines TRBV7-9 with TRBJ2-1, with D unclear. Germline V gives CDR1 SEHNR, CDR2 FQNEAQ (reference sequence). Between the trimmed V and J ends, which lost 1 base and 4 bases, there was a span of 5 bases. The CDR3 is 13 residues long.

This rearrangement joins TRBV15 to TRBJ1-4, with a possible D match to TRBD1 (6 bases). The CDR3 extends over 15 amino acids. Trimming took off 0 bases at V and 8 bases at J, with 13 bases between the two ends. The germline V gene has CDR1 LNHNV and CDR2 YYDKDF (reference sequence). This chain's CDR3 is CATSREWGAGEKLFF. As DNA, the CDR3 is TGTGCCACCAGCAGAGAGTGGGGGGCAGGGGAAAAACTGTTTTTT. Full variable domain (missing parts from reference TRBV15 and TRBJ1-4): DAMVIQNPRYQVTQFGKPVTLSCSQTLNHNVMYWYQQKSSQAPKLLFHYYDKDFNNEADTPDNFQSRRPNTSFCFLDIRSPGLGDTAMYLCATSREWGAGEKLFFGSGTQLSVL.

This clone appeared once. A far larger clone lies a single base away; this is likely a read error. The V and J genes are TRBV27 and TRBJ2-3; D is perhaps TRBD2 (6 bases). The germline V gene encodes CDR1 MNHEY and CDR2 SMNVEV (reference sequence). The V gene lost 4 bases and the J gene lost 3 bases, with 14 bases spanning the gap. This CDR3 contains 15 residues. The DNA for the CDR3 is TGTGCCAGCAGTTCCGGGAGTACCCGTACAGATACGCAGTATTTT. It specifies CASSSGSTRTDTQYF.

The CDR3, as DNA: TGTGCCAGCAGTGGGGCGGAAATAAGCACAGATACGCAGTATTTT. Encoded protein: CASSGAEISTDTQYF. The chain has TRBV2 and TRBJ2-3; D gene uncertain. This CDR3 region has 15 residues. Germline V lookup: CDR1 SNHLY, CDR2 FYNNEI. V gave up 4 bases and J gave up 0 bases, with 11 bases separating them. The full variable domain, with the rest looked up from reference TRBV2 and TRBJ2-3, is EPEVTQTPSHQVTQMGQEVILRCVPISNHLYFYWYRQILGQKVEFLVSFYNNEISEKSEIFDDQFSVERPDGSNFTLKIRSTKLEDSAMYFCASSGAEISTDTQYFGPGTRLTVL.

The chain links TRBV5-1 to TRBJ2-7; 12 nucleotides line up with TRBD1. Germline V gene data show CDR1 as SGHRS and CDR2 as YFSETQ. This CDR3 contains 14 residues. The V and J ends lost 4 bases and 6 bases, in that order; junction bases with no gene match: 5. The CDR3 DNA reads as TGCGCCAGCAGCCTCGGGACAGGGGGCGCCGAGCAGTACTTC. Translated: CASSLGTGGAEQYF.

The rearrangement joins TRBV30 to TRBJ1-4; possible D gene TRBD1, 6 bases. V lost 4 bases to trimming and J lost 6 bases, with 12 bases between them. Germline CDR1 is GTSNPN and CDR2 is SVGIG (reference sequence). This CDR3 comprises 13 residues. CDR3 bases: TGTGCCTGGAAAACAGGGCTTGATGAAAAACTGTTTTTT. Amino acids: CAWKTGLDEKLFF.

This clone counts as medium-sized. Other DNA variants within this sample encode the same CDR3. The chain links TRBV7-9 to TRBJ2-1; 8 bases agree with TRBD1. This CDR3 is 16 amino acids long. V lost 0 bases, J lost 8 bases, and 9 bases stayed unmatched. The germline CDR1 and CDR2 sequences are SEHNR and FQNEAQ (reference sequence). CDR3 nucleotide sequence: TGTGCCAGCAGCTTAGCGACGACAGGGGAGGTCGATGAGCAGTTCTTC. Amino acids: CASSLATTGEVDEQFF.

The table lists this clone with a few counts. The CDR3 nucleotides read TGTGCCAGCAGCTGGGGGGCCGGGACTAGCACAGATACGCAGTATTTT. It codes for CASSWGAGTSTDTQYF. The J gene is TRBJ2-3, the V gene TRBV5-4; D may match TRBD1 or TRBD2 (6 bases each). V shed 3 bases and J shed 0 bases, with 14 bases lying between them. This CDR3 comprises 16 residues. Germline CDR1 is SGHNT and CDR2 is YYREEE (reference sequence).

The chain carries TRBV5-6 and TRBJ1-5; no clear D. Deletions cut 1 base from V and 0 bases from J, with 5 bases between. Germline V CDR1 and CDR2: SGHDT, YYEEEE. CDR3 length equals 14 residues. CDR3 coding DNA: TGTGCCAGCAGCTTGTTGTATAGCAATCAGCCCCAGCATTTT. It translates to CASSLLYSNQPQHF.

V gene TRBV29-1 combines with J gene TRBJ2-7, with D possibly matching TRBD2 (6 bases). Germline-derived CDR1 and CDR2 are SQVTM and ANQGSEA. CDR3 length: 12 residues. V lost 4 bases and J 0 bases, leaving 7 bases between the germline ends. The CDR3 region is CSVGDSSYEQYF. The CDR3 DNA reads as TGCAGCGTTGGGGACTCCTCCTACGAGCAGTACTTC.

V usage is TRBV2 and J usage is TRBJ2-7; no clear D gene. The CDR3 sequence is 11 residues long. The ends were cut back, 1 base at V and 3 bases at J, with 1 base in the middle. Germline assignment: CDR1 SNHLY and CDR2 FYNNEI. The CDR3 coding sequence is TGTGCCAGCAGTGAAGTCTACGAGCAGTACTTC. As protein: CASSEVYEQYF.

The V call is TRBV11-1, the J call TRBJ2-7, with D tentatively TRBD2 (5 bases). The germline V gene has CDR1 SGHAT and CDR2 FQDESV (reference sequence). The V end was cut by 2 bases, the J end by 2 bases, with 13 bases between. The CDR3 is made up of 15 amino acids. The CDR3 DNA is TGTGCCAGCAGCTTACCGGGGTCCCGGGCCTACGAGCAGTACTTC. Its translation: CASSLPGSRAYEQYF.

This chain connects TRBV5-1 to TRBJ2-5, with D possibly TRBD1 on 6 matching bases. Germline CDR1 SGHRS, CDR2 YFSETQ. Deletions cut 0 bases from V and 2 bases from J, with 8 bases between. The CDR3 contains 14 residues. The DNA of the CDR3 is TGCGCCAGCAGCTTGGAAGGGGGTCAAGAGACCCAGTACTTC. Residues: CASSLEGGQETQYF.

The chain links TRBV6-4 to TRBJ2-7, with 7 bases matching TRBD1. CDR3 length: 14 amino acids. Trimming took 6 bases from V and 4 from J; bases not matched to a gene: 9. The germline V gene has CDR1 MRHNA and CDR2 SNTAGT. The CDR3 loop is CASSVEQGDYEQYF. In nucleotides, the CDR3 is TGTGCCAGCAGCGTGGAGCAGGGGGATTACGAGCAGTACTTC.

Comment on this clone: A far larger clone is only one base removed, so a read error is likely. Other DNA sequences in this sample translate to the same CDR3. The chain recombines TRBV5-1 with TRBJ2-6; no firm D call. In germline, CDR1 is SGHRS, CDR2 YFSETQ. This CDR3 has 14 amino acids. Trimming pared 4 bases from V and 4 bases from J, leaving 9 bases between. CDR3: CASSLVEGANVLTF. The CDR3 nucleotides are TGCGCCAGCAGCCTGGTTGAGGGGGCCAACGTCCTGACTTTC. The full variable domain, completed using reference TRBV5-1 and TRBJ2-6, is KAGVTQTPRYLIKTRGQQVTLSCSPISGHRSVSWYQQTPGQGLQFLFEYFSETQRNKGNFPGRFSGRQFSNSRSEMNVSTLELGDSALYLCASSLVEGANVLTFGAGSRLTVL.

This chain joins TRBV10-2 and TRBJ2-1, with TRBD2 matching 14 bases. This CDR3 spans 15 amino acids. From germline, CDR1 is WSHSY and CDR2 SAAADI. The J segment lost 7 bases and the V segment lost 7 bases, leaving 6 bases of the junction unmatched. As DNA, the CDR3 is TGCGCCAGCAACCCCGGGACTAGCGGGAGTAATGAGCAGTTCTTC. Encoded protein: CASNPGTSGSNEQFF.

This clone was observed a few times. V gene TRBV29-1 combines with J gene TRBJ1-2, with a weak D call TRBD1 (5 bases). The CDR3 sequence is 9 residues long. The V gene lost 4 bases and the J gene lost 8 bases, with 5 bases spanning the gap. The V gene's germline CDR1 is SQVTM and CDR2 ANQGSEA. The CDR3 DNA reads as TGCAGCGTTGGACAGGGCTACACCTTC. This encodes CSVGQGYTF.

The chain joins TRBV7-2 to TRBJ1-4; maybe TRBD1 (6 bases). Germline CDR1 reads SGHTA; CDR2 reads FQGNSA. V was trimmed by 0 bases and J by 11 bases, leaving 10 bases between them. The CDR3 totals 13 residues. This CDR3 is CASSLAPDRKLFF. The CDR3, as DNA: TGTGCCAGCAGCTTAGCCCCTGACAGGAAACTGTTTTTT.

In nucleotides, the CDR3 is TGTGCCAGCAGCGACGACAGGGTGTCTAGCGATCACCTAGCCAAAAACATTCAGTACTTC. This translates into CASSDDRVSSDHLAKNIQYF. The J gene is TRBJ2-4, the V gene TRBV2, with D possibly TRBD1 on 7 matching bases. Trimming removed 6 bases from V and 0 bases from J, with 27 bases in between. CDR3 length: 20 residues. The germline V gene has CDR1 SNHLY and CDR2 FYNNEI.

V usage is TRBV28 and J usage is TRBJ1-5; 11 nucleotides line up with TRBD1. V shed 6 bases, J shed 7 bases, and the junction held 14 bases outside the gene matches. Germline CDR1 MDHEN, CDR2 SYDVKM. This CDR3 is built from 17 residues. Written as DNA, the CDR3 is TGTGCCAGCAGGGAGAATTGGACAGGGGGCTCGGGCCAGCCCCAGCATTTT. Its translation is CASRENWTGGSGQPQHF.